These 27 T cell receptor beta chains share one sample of origin, sequenced in a study of cytomegalovirus exposure and HLA in healthy donors. PCR employed 60 Vbeta and 13 Jbeta primers. Assay used: immunoSEQ multiplex PCR; TCRdb lists only in-frame clones, some missing. The sample carries 100,000 to 150,000 clones, about 80% recorded once. Sequenced material: PBMCs. Every receptor here comes from a woman between 40 and 55 years old in good health and CMV-seronegative.

The CDR3 here is CASSHHGQGQETQYF. DNA for the CDR3: TGTGCCAGCAGCCACCATGGACAGGGACAAGAGACCCAGTACTTC. This chain uses TRBV14 with TRBJ2-5, with 8 bases aligning to TRBD1. The CDR3 has 15 residues. Looked up from germline, CDR1 is SGHDN and CDR2 is FVKESK. J was trimmed by 2 bases and V by 3 bases; bases with no gene match: 5.

The chain has TRBV9 and TRBJ1-1; tentatively, D is TRBD1 (6 bases). The CDR3 sequence is 17 residues long. Germline V gene lookup returns CDR1 SGDLS and CDR2 YYNGEE. V lost 0 bases, J lost 0 bases, and 15 bases lay in between. In DNA, the CDR3 is TGTGCCAGCAGCGTAGACGGGGGGGCAGCATTGAACACTGAAGCTTTCTTT. This translates into CASSVDGGAALNTEAFF.

The genes are TRBV5-6 and TRBJ1-1; 9 positions match TRBD1. The CDR3 is 17 residues long. V trimming: 4 bases; J trimming: 6 bases; junction bases outside the gene matches: 16. Germline V gene data show CDR1 as SGHDT and CDR2 as YYEEEE. The CDR3 is CASSTYHPWTGVPEAFF. The DNA for the CDR3 is TGTGCCAGCAGCACATATCATCCGTGGACAGGGGTCCCTGAAGCTTTCTTT. The complete variable domain, with remaining parts taken from reference TRBV5-6 and TRBJ1-1, reads DAGVTQSPTHLIKTRGQQVTLRCSPKSGHDTVSWYQQALGQGPQFIFQYYEEEERQRGNFPDRFSGHQFPNYSSELNVNALLLGDSALYLCASSTYHPWTGVPEAFFGQGTRLTVV.

The chain employs TRBV4-1 and TRBJ2-7; the D is unclear. The CDR3 length is 13 residues. V shed 0 bases and J shed 7 bases, with 10 bases lying between them. The germline V gene has CDR1 MGHRA and CDR2 YSYEKL. In DNA, the CDR3 is TGCGCCAGCAGCCAAGATTCCAGGATTGAGCAGTACTTC. Its translation is CASSQDSRIEQYF.

V usage is TRBV5-4 and J usage is TRBJ1-2, with 12 bases aligning to TRBD1. The CDR3 is 19 amino acids. V shed 0 bases, J shed 3 bases, and the junction held 12 bases outside the gene matches. CDR1 and CDR2 from the germline V gene are SGHNT and YYREEE (reference sequence). CDR3 in DNA: TGTGCCAGCAGCTTGGAGGGGTGGGGGACAGGGGGCGCCGACTATGGCTACACCTTC. The encoded protein is CASSLEGWGTGGADYGYTF.

V is TRBV2 and J is TRBJ2-2; D may be TRBD2 (6 bases). The CDR3 runs to 15 residues. Germline loops: CDR1 SNHLY, CDR2 FYNNEI. V was cut by 7 bases and J by 4 bases, with 16 bases left in between. CDR3 sequence reads: CASKWREAGTGELFF. The CDR3 DNA reads as TGTGCCAGCAAATGGAGGGAAGCAGGCACCGGGGAGCTGTTTTTT.

The gene calls are TRBV11-2 and TRBJ1-2; D call uncertain. The V gene lost 0 bases and the J gene lost 4 bases, with 18 bases spanning the gap. This CDR3 contains 17 residues. CDR1 is SGHAT, CDR2 FQNNGV, per germline. CDR3: CASSLEFLQPAGYGYTF. CDR3 nucleotide sequence: TGTGCCAGCAGCTTAGAGTTCTTACAGCCCGCCGGCTATGGCTACACCTTC.

V usage is TRBV11-2 and J usage is TRBJ1-4; 7 bases align to TRBD1. The ends lost 2 bases at V and 3 bases at J; junction bases unmatched: 3. The CDR3 length is 15 residues. Looked up from germline, CDR1 is SGHAT and CDR2 is FQNNGV. CDR3 in DNA: TGTGCCAGCAGCTTATTGGGACAGTCTAATGAAAAACTGTTTTTT. It is translated as CASSLLGQSNEKLFF.

This chain connects TRBV28 to TRBJ1-2, with TRBD1 matching 8 bases. J gave up 4 bases and V 2 bases, and 6 bases lay outside the gene matches. Germline V gene data show CDR1 as MDHEN and CDR2 as SYDVKM. The CDR3 has 15 amino acids. Here the CDR3 DNA reads TGTGCCAGCAGTTTAGGACAGGGATTAAGCTATGGCTACACCTTC. Translating it yields CASSLGQGLSYGYTF.

The V call is TRBV10-3, the J call TRBJ2-7; TRBD2 matches 12 bases. The germline V gene encodes CDR1 ENHRY and CDR2 SYGVKD. The CDR3 loop spans 15 amino acids. V was pared by 10 bases and J by 4 bases, with 11 bases of the junction left unmatched. This CDR3 is CATTMGGLAGYEQYF. CDR3 in DNA: TGTGCCACCACTATGGGGGGACTAGCGGGTTACGAGCAGTACTTC.

This chain joins TRBV7-9 and TRBJ1-2; 8 bases agree with TRBD1. V shed 2 bases and J 4 bases; nucleotides not matched to a gene: 6. The CDR3 loop spans 15 amino acids. Germline V gene sequence: CDR1 SEHNR, CDR2 FQNEAQ (reference sequence). The CDR3 loop reads CASSLLQGAGYGYTF. The DNA of the CDR3 is TGTGCCAGCAGCTTACTTCAGGGGGCTGGCTATGGCTACACCTTC.

This clone was seen once. The chain has TRBV14 and TRBJ2-7, with a possible D match to TRBD2 (6 bases). The CDR3 has 13 amino acids. Germline V gene lookup returns CDR1 SGHDN and CDR2 FVKESK. V was trimmed by 4 bases and J by 3 bases, leaving 10 bases between them. CDR3 coding DNA: TGTGCCAGCAGCCGGCCGACTAGCTACGAGCAGTACTTC. Protein: CASSRPTSYEQYF.

The chain combines TRBV6-5 with TRBJ1-1, with D possibly TRBD1 on 5 matching bases. The germline V and J ends were trimmed by 5 bases and 2 bases, with 12 bases remaining between them. The V gene's germline CDR1 is MNHEY and CDR2 SVGAGI. The CDR3 length is 14 residues. Written as DNA, the CDR3 is TGTGCCAGCAGTGGCGGGGACGTAAACACTGAAGCTTTCTTT. It yields the protein CASSGGDVNTEAFF.

The chain links TRBV7-9 to TRBJ1-1; D unresolved. V lost 3 bases and J 4 bases, leaving 15 bases between the germline ends. Looked up from germline, CDR1 is SEHNR and CDR2 is FQNEAQ (reference sequence). The CDR3 covers 15 residues. CDR3 residues: CASSFSSRLGTEAFF. CDR3 bases: TGTGCCAGCAGCTTTTCCTCCCGACTGGGCACTGAAGCTTTCTTT.

This clone was seen just once. CDR3 sequence reads: CASSVSQGGNSPLHF. CDR3 coding DNA: TGTGCCAGCAGCGTATCCCAGGGGGGTAATTCACCCCTCCACTTT. The rearrangement links TRBV9 to TRBJ1-6; 7 bases are a match to TRBD1. Germline V CDR1 and CDR2: SGDLS, YYNGEE. This CDR3 has 15 residues. The trim removed 1 base at V and 6 bases at J, leaving 4 bases unmatched.

The chain employs TRBV7-3 and TRBJ2-2, with a possible D match to TRBD2 (5 bases). The CDR3 covers 15 residues. Germline CDR1 SGHTA, CDR2 FQGTGA. The germline V and J ends were trimmed by 0 bases and 8 bases, with 13 bases remaining between them. The DNA of the CDR3 is TGTGCCAGCAGCTTAACGGGAGAAAGCGGAGGGGAGCTGTTTTTT. This sequence encodes CASSLTGESGGELFF.

This clone was recorded only once. The rearrangement uses TRBV7-9 and TRBJ2-6; D might be TRBD2 (6 bases). This CDR3 has 13 residues. Germline assignment: CDR1 SEHNR and CDR2 FQNEAQ (reference sequence). V lost 11 bases to trimming and J lost 1 base, with 9 bases between them. Here the CDR3 DNA reads TGTGCCGCTCTAGCGTCTGGGGCCAACGTCCTGACTTTC. Translating it yields CAALASGANVLTF.

V is TRBV16 and J is TRBJ1-1, with 8 bases matching TRBD1. Germline V gene data show CDR1 as KGHSY and CDR2 as FQNENV. Unmatched junction bases numbered 9, after V lost 4 bases and J lost 2 bases. The CDR3 runs 16 residues. CDR3 sequence reads: CASSPGTGVVNTEAFF. CDR3 bases: TGTGCCAGCAGCCCGGGGACAGGTGTGGTTAACACTGAAGCTTTCTTT.

This chain joins TRBV6-4 and TRBJ2-1; possibly TRBD1 for D (7 bases). The germline V gene has CDR1 MRHNA and CDR2 SNTAGT. The CDR3 covers 14 residues. Between the trimmed V and J ends, which lost 6 bases and 8 bases, there was a span of 17 bases. CDR3: CASSRTGEVDEQFF. DNA for the CDR3: TGTGCCAGCAGCCGAACAGGGGAGGTCGATGAGCAGTTCTTC.

The chain is built from TRBV12-5 and TRBJ2-5; 8 nucleotides align to TRBD2. Germline CDR1 is LGHNT and CDR2 is FRNRAP. The CDR3 has 14 amino acids. V gave up 5 bases and J gave up 7 bases; unmatched junction bases: 9. CDR3 amino acids: CASGTQREWGTQYF. The DNA of the CDR3 is TGTGCTAGTGGTACGCAGCGGGAGTGGGGGACCCAGTACTTC.

The CDR3 loop is CASSLDGGDGGQPQHF. CDR3 coding DNA: TGTGCCAGCAGCTTAGATGGCGGGGATGGCGGTCAGCCCCAGCATTTT. V is TRBV7-8 and J is TRBJ1-5; no clear D gene. The germline gives CDR1 SGHVS, CDR2 FQNEAQ. Trimming took off 1 base at V and 6 bases at J, with 16 bases between the two ends. This CDR3 spans 16 amino acids.

The V gene is TRBV27, the J gene TRBJ1-4; D is unresolved. Germline CDR1 MNHEY, CDR2 SMNVEV (reference sequence). This CDR3 is built from 13 residues. Trimming pared 6 bases from V and 7 bases from J, leaving 12 bases between. The CDR3 reads CASSVGRGEKLFF. The CDR3 region has the DNA TGTGCCAGCAGCGTAGGGCGGGGTGAAAAACTGTTTTTT.

This sequence joins TRBV7-9 and TRBJ2-1; D gene ambiguous. CDR1 and CDR2 from the germline V gene are SEHNR and FQNEAQ (reference sequence). Trimming took off 5 bases at V and 9 bases at J, with 8 bases between the two ends. This CDR3 comprises 11 residues. CDR3 sequence (DNA): TGTGCCAGCAGCCCCCTCCCTGAGCAGTTCTTC. This encodes CASSPLPEQFF. Supplemented by reference TRBV7-9 and TRBJ2-1, the full variable domain reads DTGVSQNPRHKITKRGQNVTFRCDPISEHNRLYWYRQTLGQGPEFLTYFQNEAQLEKSRLLSDRFSAERPKGSFSTLEIQRTEQGDSAMYLCASSPLPEQFFGPGTRLTVL.

The chain uses TRBV27 and TRBJ1-5; D unresolved. V shed 8 bases and J shed 2 bases, with 13 bases lying between them. The CDR3 extends over 14 amino acids. Germline loops: CDR1 MNHEY, CDR2 SMNVEV (reference sequence). CDR3 in DNA: TGTGCCAGCCGGGGTATTGGGGGCAATCAGCCCCAGCATTTT. This encodes CASRGIGGNQPQHF.

The gene calls are TRBV7-3 and TRBJ2-6; TRBD1 matches 8 bases. The germline CDR1 and CDR2 sequences are SGHTA and FQGTGA. This CDR3 has 17 residues. V trimming: 2 bases; J trimming: 4 bases; junction bases outside the gene matches: 7. In DNA form, the CDR3 reads TGTGCCAGCAGCTTATTCACAGGGGGGTCCGGGGCCAACGTCCTGACTTTC. Encoded protein: CASSLFTGGSGANVLTF.

The V gene is TRBV5-4, the J gene TRBJ1-1, with 8 bases identical to TRBD1. The V segment lost 3 bases and the J segment 6 bases; nucleotides outside the gene matches: 4. The CDR3 length is 13 residues. From germline, CDR1 is SGHNT and CDR2 YYREEE (reference sequence). CDR3 coding DNA: TGTGCCAGCAGCTCCGGACAGGGTTCTGAAGCTTTCTTT. It yields the protein CASSSGQGSEAFF.

This clone was seen only a few times. The chain has TRBV28 and TRBJ1-6, with D possibly TRBD1 on 5 matching bases. This CDR3 is built from 17 residues. CDR1 MDHEN and CDR2 SYDVKM come from the germline V gene. The V end lost 6 bases, the J end lost 5 bases, and 20 bases lay between the germline ends. In DNA, the CDR3 is TGTGCCAGCAGCCTTCGGGGGGGTACGGTTAATAATTCACCCCTCCACTTT. Protein: CASSLRGGTVNNSPLHF. Looking up the rest from reference TRBV28 and TRBJ1-6 gives the full variable domain: DVKVTQSSRYLVKRTGEKVFLECVQDMDHENMFWYRQDPGLGLRLIYFSYDVKMKEKGDIPEGYSVSREKKERFSLILESASTNQTSMYLCASSLRGGTVNNSPLHFGNGTRLTVT.